These T cell receptor beta chains were read from a single sample in a study of blood T cell repertoires in COVID-19. TCRdb's copy holds only in-frame clones and misses some; the assay was immunoSEQ multiplex PCR. Of roughly 300,000 clones listed, less than 85% are singletons. The sample consisted of peripheral blood. The receptor set was obtained from a human donor with COVID-19, enrolled during active disease. The donor label of this sample is uncertain. Both conserved end residues are part of each CDR3. A D gene is named only where the DNA matches it firmly. A row's size may be missing; if present it is once, few, many or a size class.

abundance	d_gene	v_gene	j_gene	CDR3nt	CDR3aa
.	.	TRBV7-9	TRBJ1-1	TGTGCCAGCAGCTTAGTACTGGCGGGCCACACTGAAGCTTTCTTT	CASSLVLAGHTEAFF
once	TRBD1	TRBV6-5	TRBJ2-3	TGTGCCAGCAGACGACAGGGGGCTAGCACAGATACGCAGTATTTT	CASRRQGASTDTQYF
.	TRBD2	TRBV27	TRBJ2-7	TGTGCCAGCAGTACCTCACTAGCGGGAGGCGAGCAGTACTTC	CASSTSLAGGEQYF
.	TRBD2	TRBV27	TRBJ2-1	TGTGCCAGCAAAGCGATGGTGGCGGGAGGTCTCGATGAGCAGTTCTTC	CASKAMVAGGLDEQFF
.	TRBD2	TRBV20-1	TRBJ2-1	TGCAGTGCTAGTGGGGGACTAGCTTCCTCCTACAATGAGCAGTTCTTC	CSASGGLASSYNEQFF
.	.	TRBV28	TRBJ2-7	TGTGCCAGCAGGGGAGTGTGGGAGCGCAGGGGAGAGCAGTACTTC	CASRGVWERRGEQYF
.	TRBD1	TRBV18	TRBJ2-7	TGTGCCAGCTCACCATTAGGACAGGGGGGCTACGAGCAGTACTTC	CASSPLGQGGYEQYF
.	.	TRBV7-3	TRBJ2-6	TGTGCCAGCAGCTTATGGGGGCGCCAGACCCTAGCTCCTGGGGCCAACGTCCTGACTTTC	CASSLWGRQTLAPGANVLTF
.	.	TRBV21-1	TRBJ2-3	TGTGCCAGCAGTGGTGGGAACAGGGGGATGGGTAGCACTAGCACAGATACGCAGTATTTT	CASSGGNRGMGSTSTDTQYF
few	.	TRBV7-2	TRBJ1-1	TGTGCCAGCAGCTTAGACAGGAACACTGAAGCTTTCTTT	CASSLDRNTEAFF
.	TRBD1	TRBV6-5	TRBJ1-1	TGTGCCAGCAGTTACTCGCCAGGGGGCTACACTGAAGCTTTCTTT	CASSYSPGGYTEAFF
.	TRBD1	TRBV18	TRBJ2-1	TGTGCCAGCTCAGGGGTAGGACAGGGTAATGAGCAGTTCTTC	CASSGVGQGNEQFF
.	TRBD1	TRBV5-4	TRBJ2-1	TGTGCCAGCAGCTTGGCGCGGCCTGATGAGGGGGCCAAGCAGTTCTTC	CASSLARPDEGAKQFF
.	.	TRBV28	TRBJ1-6	TGTGCCAGCAGTTTAGACACCTCCGTCTCCTATAATTCACCCCTCCACTTT	CASSLDTSVSYNSPLHF
.	.	TRBV3-1/TRBV3-2	TRBJ1-1	TGTGCCAGCAGCCCCTTAACAGGGACGACTGAAGCTTTCTTT	CASSPLTGTTEAFF
.	TRBD1	TRBV4-2	TRBJ2-4	TGTGCCAGCAGCCCTAGAACAGGGGGGAACCTAGCCAAAAACATTCAGTACTTC	CASSPRTGGNLAKNIQYF
.	.	TRBV30	TRBJ2-6	TGTGCCTGGAGTGTACGAATGGGGCTCGGGGCCAACGTCCTGACTTTC	CAWSVRMGLGANVLTF
.	.	TRBV6-4	TRBJ1-2	TGTGCCAGCACTACTCACAGGATAGTTGAGAATGGCTACACCTTC	CASTTHRIVENGYTF
.	.	TRBV6-5	TRBJ2-1	TGTGCCAGCAGTTACCCGGGCAGGAGGTCCTACAATGAGCAGTTCTTC	CASSYPGRRSYNEQFF
few	TRBD1	TRBV7-9	TRBJ2-7	TGTGCCAGCATGTGGACAGGGTCCTACGAGCAGTACTTC	CASMWTGSYEQYF
.	.	TRBV11-3	TRBJ2-5	TGTGCCAGCAGCTTCAGCGGTACCCAAGAGACCCAGTACTTC	CASSFSGTQETQYF
.	.	TRBV29-1	TRBJ1-1	TGCAGCGTTGTAGAACAAGTTGAAGCTTTCTTT	CSVVEQVEAFF
.	TRBD2	TRBV2	TRBJ2-6	TGTGCCAGCAGTGAAGTGGCTAGCGGGAGGCCCATTCTGGTCTCTGGGGCCAACGTCCTGACTTTC	CASSEVASGRPILVSGANVLTF
.	TRBD1	TRBV28	TRBJ2-2	TGTGCCAGCCGGGACAGGGGTATCACCGGGGAGCTGTTTTTT	CASRDRGITGELFF
few	TRBD1	TRBV5-1	TRBJ1-4	TGCGCCAGCAGCTTGGCGGGACAGGATAATGAAAAACTGTTTTTT	CASSLAGQDNEKLFF
.	.	TRBV5-6	TRBJ2-4	TGTGCCAGCAGCCCACGGACACAAAACATTCAGTACTTC	CASSPRTQNIQYF
.	.	TRBV9	TRBJ2-3	TGTGCCAGCAGCGTAGGGGCTGGGGCCGCAGATACGCAGTATTTT	CASSVGAGAADTQYF
.	.	TRBV9	TRBJ1-3	TGTGCCAGCAGCGCGCCCCCGGGATACACCATATATTTT	CASSAPPGYTIYF
.	TRBD2	TRBV19	TRBJ2-3	TGTGCCAGTAGTATGGGGGTAGCGGGAGGGGGAGATACGCAGTATTTT	CASSMGVAGGGDTQYF
.	TRBD1	TRBV10-2	TRBJ1-1	TGCGCCAGCTGGACAGGGGCAGGGGACACTGAAGCTTTCTTT	CASWTGAGDTEAFF
.	TRBD2	TRBV5-5	TRBJ2-7	TGTGCCAGCAGCAAGGGACTAGCGGGAGGGCCGATCTACGAGCAGTACTTC	CASSKGLAGGPIYEQYF
.	TRBD2	TRBV3-1/TRBV3-2	TRBJ2-1	TGTGCCAGCACCTCTTTCGGGACTAAGGTCTCACATGAGCAGTTCTTC	CASTSFGTKVSHEQFF
once	.	TRBV7-9	TRBJ2-1	TGTGCCAGCAGTCCTTCCCCCTCGCGGGGGCCCTCCTACAATGAGCAGTTCTTC	CASSPSPSRGPSYNEQFF
.	TRBD2	TRBV20-1	TRBJ2-1	TGCAGTGCTAGTCTACTAGCGGGGGCCTACAATGAGCAGTTCTTC	CSASLLAGAYNEQFF
.	TRBD1	TRBV29-1	TRBJ1-1	TGCAGCGCCCCTGACCCACTCAGGAGGGGGCGGTTGGACACTGAAGCTTTCTTT	CSAPDPLRRGRLDTEAFF
.	TRBD2	TRBV3-1/TRBV3-2	TRBJ2-1	TGTGCCAGCAGCCAGGGATGGCGGGGGGACTACAATGAGCAGTTCTTC	CASSQGWRGDYNEQFF
.	.	TRBV7-8	TRBJ2-5	TGTGCCAGCAGCCTCAAAGGAGGGCAAGAGACCCAGTACTTC	CASSLKGGQETQYF
.	.	TRBV28	TRBJ1-2	TGTGCCAGCAGCGCGGGGTATGGCTACACCTTC	CASSAGYGYTF
.	.	TRBV30	TRBJ1-1	TGTGCCTGGACAGGTTCGGCTGAAGCTTTCTTT	CAWTGSAEAFF
.	.	TRBV5-8	TRBJ2-3	TGTGCCAGCAGCCTCAGACAGGCGCCTGGTACGCAGTATTTT	CASSLRQAPGTQYF
.	.	TRBV10-3	TRBJ2-3	TGTGCCATCCTCAGTAGCGACACAGATACGCAGTATTTT	CAILSSDTDTQYF
few	TRBD1	TRBV28	TRBJ1-5	TGTGCCAGCAGTTTACGTGCGGGACAGGGGAATATAGGCAATCAGCCCCAGCATTTT	CASSLRAGQGNIGNQPQHF
many	.	TRBV7-9	TRBJ1-2	TGTGCCAGCAGCTTAGGACAGGTGGCCTATGGCTACACCTTC	CASSLGQVAYGYTF
.	.	TRBV11-2	TRBJ2-6	TGTGCCAGCAGCCCTCAACGGGTCTCTGGGGCCAACGTCCTGACTTTC	CASSPQRVSGANVLTF
few	TRBD2	TRBV7-2	TRBJ2-7	TGTGCCAGCAGCTTATTCAGCGGGAGCTCCTACGAGCAGTACTTC	CASSLFSGSSYEQYF
.	TRBD2	TRBV7-2	TRBJ2-2	TGTGCCAGCAGCCCCTCGGTTGTAGCGGGGGCCGCGAACACCGGGGAGCTGTTTTTT	CASSPSVVAGAANTGELFF
few	.	TRBV7-9	TRBJ1-2	TGTGCCAGCAGCTTAGAACAGGCTGTGAGTGGCTACACCTTC	CASSLEQAVSGYTF
.	TRBD2	TRBV2	TRBJ2-5	TGTGCCAGCTCAACTAGCGGGATCCAAGAGACCCAGTACTTC	CASSTSGIQETQYF
once	.	TRBV19	TRBJ1-5	TGTGCCAGTAGTTCTGTCCTAGGGGCGCCGCATCAGCCCCAGCATTTT	CASSSVLGAPHQPQHF
.	TRBD1	TRBV13	TRBJ2-7	TGTGCCAGCAGCTTAGGTACAGGGGCCTTCACCTACGAGCAGTACTTC	CASSLGTGAFTYEQYF
few	.	TRBV27	TRBJ2-5	TGTGCCAGCAGTTTACGTCGTCTCCCGGGGGAGACCCAGTACTTC	CASSLRRLPGETQYF
once	TRBD1	TRBV29-1	TRBJ2-7	TGCAGCGTTGGGGTTATGCAGGGGGCCATGGGGGAGCAGTACTTC	CSVGVMQGAMGEQYF
.	TRBD2	TRBV7-9	TRBJ2-3	TGTGCCAGCAGCGAGGGACTAGACACAGATACGCAGTATTTT	CASSEGLDTDTQYF
.	.	TRBV9	TRBJ1-2	TGTGCCAGCAGCGTTTCTTCCAACTATGGCTACACCTTC	CASSVSSNYGYTF
.	.	TRBV7-9	TRBJ2-2	TGTGCCAGCCTTCTGGGGCTAGTTCGTACCGGGGAGCTGTTTTTT	CASLLGLVRTGELFF